Presented here are 14 T cell receptor beta chains from one specimen sequenced in a study of radiotherapy plus CTLA-4 blockade in lung cancer. Assay: immunoSEQ multiplex PCR; the TCRdb copy retains only in-frame clones and omits some. The data contain about 72,000 clones, under 85% of them singletons. Source: peripheral blood, taken from a patient treated with radiotherapy plus ipilimumab. The receptors here all came from a human donor with non-small cell lung cancer who had a partial response to radiotherapy plus ipilimumab.

The count of this clone is one. This chain uses TRBV30 with TRBJ2-7; TRBD1 is a possible D gene (6 bases). With 0 bases removed from V and 2 bases from J, the gap between germline ends came to 14 bases. Germline values: CDR1 GTSNPN, CDR2 SVGIG (reference sequence). This CDR3 is built from 15 residues. The CDR3 spells CAWSVTQGSPYEQYF. The DNA of the CDR3 is TGTGCCTGGAGTGTTACTCAGGGGTCGCCCTACGAGCAGTACTTC. The full variable domain, completed using reference TRBV30 and TRBJ2-7, is SQTIHQWPATLVQPVGSPLSLECTVEGTSNPNLYWYRQAAGRGLQLLFYSVGIGQISSEVPQNLSASRPQDRQFILSSKKLLLSDSGFYLCAWSVTQGSPYEQYFGPGTRLTVT.

This chain's CDR3 is CASSDDRVGANVLTF. The CDR3 nucleotides are TGTGCCAGCAGTGACGACAGGGTTGGAGCCAACGTCCTGACTTTC. The chain employs TRBV25-1 and TRBJ2-6; 7 positions match TRBD1. CDR1 MGHDK and CDR2 SYGVNS come from the germline V gene. The CDR3 contains 15 residues. Trimming at V came to 3 bases and at J to 7 bases, leaving 6 bases not matched to a gene.

This clone was counted a few times. The rearrangement uses TRBV5-4 and TRBJ2-1, with 9 bases matching TRBD1. Germline V lookup: CDR1 SGHNT, CDR2 YYREEE (reference sequence). V dropped 5 bases and J dropped 7; count of bases not matched to a gene: 10. The CDR3 totals 15 residues. The CDR3 protein is CASSSGQGGRNEQFF. The DNA for the CDR3 is TGTGCCAGCAGTTCGGGACAGGGAGGGAGGAATGAGCAGTTCTTC.

The chain joins TRBV27 to TRBJ1-2; D is unclear. This CDR3 region has 12 residues. The germline V gene encodes CDR1 MNHEY and CDR2 SMNVEV (reference sequence). The ends were cut back, 4 bases at V and 8 bases at J, with 11 bases in the middle. The CDR3 is CASSSTAKGYTF. The CDR3 DNA reads TGTGCCAGCAGTTCCACCGCGAAAGGCTACACCTTC.

The J gene is TRBJ2-7, the V gene TRBV2; D possibly corresponds to TRBD2 (5 bases). V shed 6 bases and J shed 0 bases, with 12 bases lying between them. This CDR3 comprises 14 residues. CDR1 SNHLY and CDR2 FYNNEI come from the germline V gene. The DNA for the CDR3 is TGTGCCAGCAGCCCGGACTTCGTCTCCTACGAGCAGTACTTC. Translation gives CASSPDFVSYEQYF.

The chain combines TRBV5-1 with TRBJ2-1, with D possibly matching TRBD1 (6 bases). The V gene's germline CDR1 is SGHRS and CDR2 YFSETQ. This CDR3 has 13 amino acids. V gave up 3 bases and J gave up 9 bases, with 13 bases separating them. The CDR3 DNA sequence: TGCGCCAGCAGCTCCGGCAGGGGTAGTGAGCAGTTCTTC. This translates into CASSSGRGSEQFF.

The CDR3 DNA is TGTGCCAGCAGTGAATTCGGGGTGAGGAACACTGAAGCTTTCTTT. Amino acids: CASSEFGVRNTEAFF. V gene TRBV25-1 combines with J gene TRBJ1-1, with D unclear. This CDR3 contains 15 residues. V was clipped by 1 base and J by 1 base, with 10 bases between them. Germline V gene lookup returns CDR1 MGHDK and CDR2 SYGVNS.

The J gene is TRBJ2-1, the V gene TRBV11-2, with TRBD2 matching over 13 bases. The germline V gene has CDR1 SGHAT and CDR2 FQNNGV. The CDR3 covers 16 residues. V lost 5 bases to trimming and J lost 9 bases; unmatched junction nucleotides: 10. The CDR3 region has the DNA TGTGCCAGCAGCCGAACTAGCGGGAGGGCCAAGATTGAGCAGTTCTTC. This encodes CASSRTSGRAKIEQFF.

This chain links TRBV15 with TRBJ1-1, with D uncertain. CDR3 size: 14 residues. Germline V CDR1 and CDR2: LNHNV, YYDKDF (reference sequence). Between the trimmed V and J ends, which lost 3 bases and 4 bases, there was a span of 12 bases. CDR3 sequence: CATSRLWGGTEAFF. Written as DNA, the CDR3 is TGTGCCACCAGCAGGCTTTGGGGAGGCACTGAAGCTTTCTTT.

This clone was recorded a few times. CDR3 protein: CASSAGQGAQYEQYF. In DNA, the CDR3 is TGTGCCAGCAGTGCCGGACAGGGGGCTCAGTACGAGCAGTACTTC. The rearrangement uses TRBV6-1 and TRBJ2-7; 11 bases line up with TRBD1. The CDR3 consists of 15 residues. The J segment lost 4 bases and the V segment lost 4 bases, leaving 6 bases of the junction unmatched. The germline V gene encodes CDR1 MNHNS and CDR2 SASEGT.

The rearrangement links TRBV7-8 to TRBJ1-4, with 7 bases identical to TRBD1. The trim removed 5 bases at V and 8 bases at J, leaving 8 bases unmatched. Germline lookup yields CDR1 SGHVS and CDR2 FQNEAQ. CDR3 size: 14 residues. In nucleotides, the CDR3 is TGTGCCAGCAGCCTGGGACAGTGGTCGGAAAAACTGTTTTTT. Translation: CASSLGQWSEKLFF.

V is TRBV7-3 and J is TRBJ2-2, with TRBD2 as a possible D gene (5 bases). Germline assignment: CDR1 SGHTA and CDR2 FQGTGA. This CDR3 has 13 amino acids. The germline V and J ends were trimmed by 6 bases and 3 bases, with 8 bases remaining between them. The CDR3 is CASRDSHTGELFF. Written as DNA, the CDR3 is TGTGCCAGCAGGGACTCCCACACCGGGGAGCTGTTTTTT.

This chain uses TRBV18 with TRBJ2-5; 12 nucleotides agree with TRBD2. V lost 6 bases to trimming and J lost 3 bases; unmatched junction nucleotides: 2. Germline V CDR1 and CDR2: KGHSH, LQKENI. The CDR3 is 14 residues long. The CDR3 region has the DNA TGTGCCAGCTCGAGGACTAGCGGGGAAGAGACCCAGTACTTC. Translated, it gives CASSRTSGEETQYF.

The CDR3 reads CASSRQGANGNIQYF. CDR3 sequence (DNA): TGTGCCAGCAGTCGACAGGGGGCAAATGGAAACATTCAGTACTTC. The genes are TRBV28 and TRBJ2-4, with TRBD1 identical over 10 bases. Germline V CDR1 and CDR2: MDHEN, SYDVKM. This CDR3 contains 15 residues. V was clipped by 5 bases and J by 6 bases; unmatched bases: 7.